This T cell receptor (beta chain) was sequenced for a study of tumor-infiltrating lymphocytes in localized non-small cell lung cancer. Study at large: Resected tumor was paired with non-adjacent uninvolved lung from the same patient. General study results and limits: Available tissue quantity limited TCR sequencing to a patient subset. Tumors had more T cell infiltration than uninvolved lung, per TCRbeta sequencing and CD3 counts.

Method: immunoSEQ multiplex PCR; TCRdb's copy keeps in-frame clones and lacks some. The table lists around 25,000 clones, around 62% of them singletons. Trimming stripped 5 bases from V and 6 bases from J, with 17 bases between. The germline gives CDR1 SEHNR, CDR2 FQNEAQ (reference sequence). This CDR3 contains 14 residues. As to this clone: The antigen is undetermined.

Sequences were obtained from lung tumor tissue. The chain combines TRBV7-9 with TRBJ2-7; D unresolved. The clonotype originates from a human donor with non-small cell lung cancer. This CDR3 reads CASSPYDRAAEQYF. The CDR3 nucleotides are TGTGCCAGCAGCCCGTATGATAGGGCTGCCGAGCAGTACTTC.